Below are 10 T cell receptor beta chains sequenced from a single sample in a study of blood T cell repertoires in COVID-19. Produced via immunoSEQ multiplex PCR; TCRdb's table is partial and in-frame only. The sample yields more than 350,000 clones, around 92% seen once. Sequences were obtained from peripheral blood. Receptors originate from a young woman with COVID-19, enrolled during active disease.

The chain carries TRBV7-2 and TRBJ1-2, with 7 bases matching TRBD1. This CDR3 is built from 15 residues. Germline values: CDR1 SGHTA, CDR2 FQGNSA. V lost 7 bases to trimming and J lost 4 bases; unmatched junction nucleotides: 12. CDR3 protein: CASNRNRGRLYGYTF. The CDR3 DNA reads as TGTGCCAGCAACCGTAACAGGGGCCGCCTCTATGGCTACACCTTC.

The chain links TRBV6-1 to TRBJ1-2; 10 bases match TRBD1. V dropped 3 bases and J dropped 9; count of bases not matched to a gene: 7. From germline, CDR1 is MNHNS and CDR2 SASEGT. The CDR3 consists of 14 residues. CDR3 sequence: CASSDRWDRGSYTF. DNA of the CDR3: TGTGCCAGCAGTGATAGGTGGGACAGGGGTAGCTACACCTTC.

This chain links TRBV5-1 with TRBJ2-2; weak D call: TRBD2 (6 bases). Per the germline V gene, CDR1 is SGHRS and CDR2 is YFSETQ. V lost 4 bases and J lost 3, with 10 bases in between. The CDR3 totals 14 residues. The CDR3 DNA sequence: TGCGCCAGCAGCAGGACGGGGGACACCGGGGAGCTGTTTTTT. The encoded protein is CASSRTGDTGELFF. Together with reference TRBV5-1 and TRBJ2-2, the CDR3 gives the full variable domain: KAGVTQTPRYLIKTRGQQVTLSCSPISGHRSVSWYQQTPGQGLQFLFEYFSETQRNKGNFPGRFSGRQFSNSRSEMNVSTLELGDSALYLCASSRTGDTGELFFGEGSRLTVL.

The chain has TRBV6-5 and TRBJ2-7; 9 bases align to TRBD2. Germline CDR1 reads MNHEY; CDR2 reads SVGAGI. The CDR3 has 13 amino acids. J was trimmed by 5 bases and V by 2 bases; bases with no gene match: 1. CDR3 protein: CASSYGGRDEQYF. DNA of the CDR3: TGTGCCAGCAGTTACGGCGGGAGGGACGAGCAGTACTTC.

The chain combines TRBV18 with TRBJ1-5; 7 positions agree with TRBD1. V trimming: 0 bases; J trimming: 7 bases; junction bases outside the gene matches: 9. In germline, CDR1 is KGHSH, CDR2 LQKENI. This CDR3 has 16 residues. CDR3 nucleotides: TGTGCCAGCTCACCACCTGGACAGGCTGTGGGCCAGCCCCAGCATTTT. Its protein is CASSPPGQAVGQPQHF.

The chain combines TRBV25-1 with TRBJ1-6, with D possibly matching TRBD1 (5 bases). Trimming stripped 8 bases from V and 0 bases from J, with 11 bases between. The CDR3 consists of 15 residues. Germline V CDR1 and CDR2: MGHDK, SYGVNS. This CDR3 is CASGDDSSYNSPLHF. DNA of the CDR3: TGTGCCAGCGGGGATGACAGCTCCTATAATTCACCCCTCCACTTT. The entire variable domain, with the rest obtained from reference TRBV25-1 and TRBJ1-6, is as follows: EADIYQTPRYLVIGTGKKITLECSQTMGHDKMYWYQQDPGMELHLIHYSYGVNSTEKGDLSSESTVSRIRTEHFPLTLESARPSHTSQYLCASGDDSSYNSPLHFGNGTRLTVT.

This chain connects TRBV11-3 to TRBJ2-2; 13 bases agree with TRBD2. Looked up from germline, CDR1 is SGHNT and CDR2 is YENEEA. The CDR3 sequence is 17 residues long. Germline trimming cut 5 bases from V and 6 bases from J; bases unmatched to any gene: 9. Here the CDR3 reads CASSPLTSGRPAGELFF. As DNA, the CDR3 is TGTGCCAGCAGCCCGCTGACTAGCGGGAGGCCGGCCGGGGAGCTGTTTTTT. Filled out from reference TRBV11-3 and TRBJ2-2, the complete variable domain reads EAGVVQSPRYKIIEKKQPVAFWCNPISGHNTLYWYLQNLGQGPELLIRYENEEAVDDSQLPKDRFSAERLKGVDSTLKIQPAELGDSAVYLCASSPLTSGRPAGELFFGEGSRLTVL.

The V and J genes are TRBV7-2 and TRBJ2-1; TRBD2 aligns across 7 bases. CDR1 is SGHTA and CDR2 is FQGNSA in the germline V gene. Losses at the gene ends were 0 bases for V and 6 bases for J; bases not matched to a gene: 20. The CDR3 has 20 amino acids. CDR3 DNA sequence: TGTGCCAGCAGCTTAGCGCGAACTAGCGCCGGAGCTCTTGGGGGCAATGAGCAGTTCTTC. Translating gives CASSLARTSAGALGGNEQFF.

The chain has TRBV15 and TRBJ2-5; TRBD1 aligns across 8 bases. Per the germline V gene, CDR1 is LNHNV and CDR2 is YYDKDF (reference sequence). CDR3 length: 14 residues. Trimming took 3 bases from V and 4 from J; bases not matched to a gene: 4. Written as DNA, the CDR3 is TGTGCCACCAGCAGGACAGGGGAGCGAGAGACCCAGTACTTC. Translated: CATSRTGERETQYF.

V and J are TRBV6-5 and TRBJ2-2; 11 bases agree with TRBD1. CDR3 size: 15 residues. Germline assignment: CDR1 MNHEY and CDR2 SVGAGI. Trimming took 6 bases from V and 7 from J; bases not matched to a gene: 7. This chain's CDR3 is CASSPGQGAIGELFF. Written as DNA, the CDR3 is TGTGCCAGCAGCCCCGGACAGGGGGCAATCGGGGAGCTGTTTTTT.